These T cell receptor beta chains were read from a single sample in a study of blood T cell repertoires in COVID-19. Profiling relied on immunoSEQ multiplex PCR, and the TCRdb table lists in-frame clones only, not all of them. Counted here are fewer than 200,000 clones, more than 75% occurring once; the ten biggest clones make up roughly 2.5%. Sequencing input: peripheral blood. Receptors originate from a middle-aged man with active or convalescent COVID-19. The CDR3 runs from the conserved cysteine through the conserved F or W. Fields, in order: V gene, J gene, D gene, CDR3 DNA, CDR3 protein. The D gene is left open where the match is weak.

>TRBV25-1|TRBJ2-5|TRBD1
TGTGCCAGCAGCCCTGCCGGACAGGGCGGGGAGACCCAGTACTTC
CASSPAGQGGETQYF
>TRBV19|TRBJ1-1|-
TGTGCCAGTAGTTCGGGGTCGTACACTGAAGCTTTCTTT
CASSSGSYTEAFF
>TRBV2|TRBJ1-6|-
TGTGCCAGCAGGGGTATTCGGGGGAGCTCACCCCTCCACTTT
CASRGIRGSSPLHF
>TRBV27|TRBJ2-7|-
TGTGCCAGCAGTTTAGGGTCGGGACTGTTCTACGAGCAGTACTTC
CASSLGSGLFYEQYF
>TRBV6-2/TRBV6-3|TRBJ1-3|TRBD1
TGTGCCAGCAGCCGAGACAGGGCGGCTGGAAACACCATATATTTT
CASSRDRAAGNTIYF
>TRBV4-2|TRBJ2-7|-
TGTGCCAGCAGCCAACTAAAAGTACGCGAGCAGTACTTC
CASSQLKVREQYF
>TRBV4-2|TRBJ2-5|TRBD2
TGTGCCAGCAGCCGCGGGACTAGCGGGGGAGCACAAGAGACCCAGTACTTC
CASSRGTSGGAQETQYF
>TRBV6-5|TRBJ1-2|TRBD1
TGTGCCAGCAGTCCCTACAGGGGGTCTAACTATGGCTACACCTTC
CASSPYRGSNYGYTF
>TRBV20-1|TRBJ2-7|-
TGCAGTGCTAGTGACAACTACGAGCAGTACTTC
CSASDNYEQYF
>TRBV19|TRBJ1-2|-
TGTGCCGTAAGACAGGCTTCTAACTATGGCTACACCTTC
CAVRQASNYGYTF
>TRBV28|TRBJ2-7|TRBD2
TGTGCCAGCAGTTCGCCTGGGGGAGGGGAGGAGCAGTACTTC
CASSSPGGGEEQYF
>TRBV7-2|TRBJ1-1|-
TGTGCCAGCAGCCCGGGACACCTGAACACTGAAGCTTTCTTT
CASSPGHLNTEAFF
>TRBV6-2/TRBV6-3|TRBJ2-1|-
TGTGCCAGCAGATACTCAGGGAGATTGGGCTACAATGAGCAGTTCTTC
CASRYSGRLGYNEQFF
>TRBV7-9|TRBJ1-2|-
TGTGCCAGCAGCTTAGGGGGCACTAAGGATTACTATGGCTACACCTTC
CASSLGGTKDYYGYTF
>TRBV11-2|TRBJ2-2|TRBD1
TGTGCCAGCAGCACAACAGGGGTCCTGAACACCGGGGAGCTGTTTTTT
CASSTTGVLNTGELFF
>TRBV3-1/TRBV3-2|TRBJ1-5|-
TGTGCCAGCAGCCAAGATTTGTATAGCAATCAGCCCCAGCATTTT
CASSQDLYSNQPQHF
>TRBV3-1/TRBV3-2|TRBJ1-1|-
TGTGCCAGCAGCCAAGATCTTAACAGGAACACTGAAGCTTTCTTT
CASSQDLNRNTEAFF
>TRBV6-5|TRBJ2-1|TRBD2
TGTGCCACGACTAGCGGGGGGGCCTACAATGAGCAGTTCTTC
CATTSGGAYNEQFF
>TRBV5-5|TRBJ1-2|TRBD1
TGTGCCAGCAGCTTATCCGGGACAGGGCCTAGGCGTGGCTACACCTTC
CASSLSGTGPRRGYTF